Below, one T cell receptor beta chain is given with its context. A sample-barcoded 5' primer and a J-beta primer mix were used in a second PCR of roughly 7 to 12 cycles. TCRdb re-called the 5' RACE reads with MiXCR, one entry per CDR3 protein. The sample includes about 750,000 distinct CDR3 sequences, around half seen only once; the top ten take around 40%. These data originate in a study of blood T cells in healthy people across ages. Germline V CDR1 and CDR2: MNHNS, SASEGT. Trimming stripped 4 bases from V and 0 bases from J, with 13 bases between. The CDR3 is 16 amino acids. This sequence originates from a man older than 75 in good health. Sequences were obtained from blood. The chain has TRBV6-1 and TRBJ2-1; D might be TRBD2 (5 bases). The DNA for the CDR3 is TGTGCCAGCAGTGCCCGGACTCTGAGCTCCTACAATGAGCAGTTCTTC. Translated: CASSARTLSSYNEQFF.